This T cell receptor beta chain came from a study of breast tumors, draining lymph nodes, adjacent tissues. Whole-study findings and limits: Tumor repertoires ranked between lymph nodes and nontumor tissue in diversity, with V and J gene preferences. Data only fit, rather than demonstrated, lymph node origin of most tumor T cells. Most tumor T cells seemingly derive from lymph node, then expand in tumor. Tumor and nontumor repertoires were significantly more similar in luminal-like than in basal-like breast cancer.

TCRdb ran MiXCR on the multiplex PCR reads and lists one entry per CDR3 protein. The sample yields 45,000 or so distinct CDR3 sequences, roughly 23% seen once. This CDR3 contains 15 residues. CDR1 and CDR2 (germline): MNHNS, SASEGT. J lost 2 bases, V lost 2 bases, and 3 bases had no gene match. This clonotype was detected ten times or more. Its antigen is still unknown. This clonotype originated in a female donor with breast cancer. Some clones in this sample may be carry-over from other donors' samples. The gene calls are TRBV6-1 and TRBJ2-7, with 10 positions matching TRBD2. Sequencing input: breast tumor tissue. The CDR3 region is CASSEWLAGAYEQYF. The CDR3 DNA is TGTGCCAGCAGTGAATGGCTAGCGGGGGCCTACGAGCAGTACTTC.